The sequence of this TCR beta chain was determined in a study of identical twins. Per the germline V gene, CDR1 is SGHTA and CDR2 is FQGNSA. The length of the CDR3 is 18 residues. V dropped 1 base and J dropped 0 bases, with 17 bases sitting between them. Comments on this clonotype: Its antigen is not known.

Study results and limitations: There was more out-of-frame TCR alpha sharing in monozygotic twins than models estimated. Invariant cells of the MAIT and iNKT types might have partly distorted the zero-insertion analyses.

Using its own MiXCR run on the 5' RACE reads, TCRdb lists one record per CDR3 protein. The profile shows 1.5 million to 2 million distinct CDR3 sequences, around 33% of them singletons. This chain joins TRBV7-2 and TRBJ2-3, with D possibly being TRBD2 (6 bases). This TCR was sampled from a newborn girl in good health. The sample was cord blood. CDR3 protein: CASSLDRLALTSTDTQYF. Here the CDR3 DNA reads TGTGCCAGCAGCTTAGATCGGCTAGCGTTGACTAGCACAGATACGCAGTATTTT.